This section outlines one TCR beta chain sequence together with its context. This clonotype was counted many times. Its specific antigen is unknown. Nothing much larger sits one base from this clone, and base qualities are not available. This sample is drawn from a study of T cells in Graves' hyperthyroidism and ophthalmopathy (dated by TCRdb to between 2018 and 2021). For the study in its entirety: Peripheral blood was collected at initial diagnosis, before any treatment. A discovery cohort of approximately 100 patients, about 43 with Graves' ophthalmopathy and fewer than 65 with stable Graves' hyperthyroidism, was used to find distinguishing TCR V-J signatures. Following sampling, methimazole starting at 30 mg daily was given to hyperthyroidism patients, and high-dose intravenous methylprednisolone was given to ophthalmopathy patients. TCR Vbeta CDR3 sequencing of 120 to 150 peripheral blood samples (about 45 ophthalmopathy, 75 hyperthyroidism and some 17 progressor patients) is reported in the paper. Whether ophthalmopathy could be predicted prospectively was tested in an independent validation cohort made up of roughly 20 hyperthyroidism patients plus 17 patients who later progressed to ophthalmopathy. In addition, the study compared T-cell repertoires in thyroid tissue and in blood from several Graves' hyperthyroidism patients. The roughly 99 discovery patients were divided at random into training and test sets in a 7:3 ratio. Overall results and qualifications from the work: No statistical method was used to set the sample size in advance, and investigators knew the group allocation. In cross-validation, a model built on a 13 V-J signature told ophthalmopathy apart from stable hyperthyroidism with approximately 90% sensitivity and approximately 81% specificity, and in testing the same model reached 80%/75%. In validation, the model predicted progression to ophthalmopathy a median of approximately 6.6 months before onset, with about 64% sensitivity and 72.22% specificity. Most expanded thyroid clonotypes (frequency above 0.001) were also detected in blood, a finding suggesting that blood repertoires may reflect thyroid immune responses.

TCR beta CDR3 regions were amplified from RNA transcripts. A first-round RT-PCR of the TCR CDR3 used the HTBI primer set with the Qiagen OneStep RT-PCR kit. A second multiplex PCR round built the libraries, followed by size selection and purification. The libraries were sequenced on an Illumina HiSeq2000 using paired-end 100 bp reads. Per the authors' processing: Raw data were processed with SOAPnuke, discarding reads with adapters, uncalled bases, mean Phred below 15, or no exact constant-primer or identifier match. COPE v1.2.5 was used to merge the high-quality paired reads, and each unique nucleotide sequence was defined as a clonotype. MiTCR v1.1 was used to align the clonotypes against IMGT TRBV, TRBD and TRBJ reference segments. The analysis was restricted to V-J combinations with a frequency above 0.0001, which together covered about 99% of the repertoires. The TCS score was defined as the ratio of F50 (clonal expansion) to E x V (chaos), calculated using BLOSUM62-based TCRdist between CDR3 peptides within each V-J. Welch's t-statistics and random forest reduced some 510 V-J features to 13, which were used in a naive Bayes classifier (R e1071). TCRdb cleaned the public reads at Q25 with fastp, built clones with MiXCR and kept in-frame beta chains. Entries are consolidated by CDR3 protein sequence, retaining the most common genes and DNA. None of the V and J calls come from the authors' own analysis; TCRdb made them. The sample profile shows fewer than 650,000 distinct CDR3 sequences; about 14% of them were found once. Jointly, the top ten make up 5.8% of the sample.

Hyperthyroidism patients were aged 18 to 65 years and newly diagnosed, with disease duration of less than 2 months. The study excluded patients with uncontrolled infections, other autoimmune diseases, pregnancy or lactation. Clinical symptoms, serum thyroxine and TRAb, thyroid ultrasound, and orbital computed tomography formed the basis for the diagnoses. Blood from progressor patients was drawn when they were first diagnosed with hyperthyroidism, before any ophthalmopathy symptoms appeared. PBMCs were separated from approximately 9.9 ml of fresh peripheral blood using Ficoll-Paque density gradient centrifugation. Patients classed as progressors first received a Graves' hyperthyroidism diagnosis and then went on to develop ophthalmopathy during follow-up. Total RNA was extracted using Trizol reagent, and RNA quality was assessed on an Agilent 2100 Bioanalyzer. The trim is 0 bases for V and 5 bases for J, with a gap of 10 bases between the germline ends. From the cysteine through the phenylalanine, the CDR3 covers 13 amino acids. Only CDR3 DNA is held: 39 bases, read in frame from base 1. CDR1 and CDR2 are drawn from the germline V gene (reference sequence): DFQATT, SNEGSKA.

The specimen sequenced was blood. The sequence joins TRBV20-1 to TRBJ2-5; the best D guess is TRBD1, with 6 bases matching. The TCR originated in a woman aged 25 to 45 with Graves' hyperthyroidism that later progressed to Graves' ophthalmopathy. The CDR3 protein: CSARDEGVETQYF. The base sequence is TGCAGTGCTAGAGATGAGGGGGTGGAGACCCAGTACTTC.